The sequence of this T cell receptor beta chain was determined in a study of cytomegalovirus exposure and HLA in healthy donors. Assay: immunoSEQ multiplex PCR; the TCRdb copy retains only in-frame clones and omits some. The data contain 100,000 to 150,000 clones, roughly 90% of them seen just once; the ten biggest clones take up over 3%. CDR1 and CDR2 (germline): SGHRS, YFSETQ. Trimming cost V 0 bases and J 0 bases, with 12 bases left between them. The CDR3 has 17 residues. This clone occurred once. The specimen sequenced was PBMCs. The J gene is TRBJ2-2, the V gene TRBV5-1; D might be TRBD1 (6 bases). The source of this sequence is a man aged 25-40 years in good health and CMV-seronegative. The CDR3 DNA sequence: TGCGCCAGCAGCTTGGCCGACAGGAGATCGAACACCGGGGAGCTGTTTTTT. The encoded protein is CASSLADRRSNTGELFF.